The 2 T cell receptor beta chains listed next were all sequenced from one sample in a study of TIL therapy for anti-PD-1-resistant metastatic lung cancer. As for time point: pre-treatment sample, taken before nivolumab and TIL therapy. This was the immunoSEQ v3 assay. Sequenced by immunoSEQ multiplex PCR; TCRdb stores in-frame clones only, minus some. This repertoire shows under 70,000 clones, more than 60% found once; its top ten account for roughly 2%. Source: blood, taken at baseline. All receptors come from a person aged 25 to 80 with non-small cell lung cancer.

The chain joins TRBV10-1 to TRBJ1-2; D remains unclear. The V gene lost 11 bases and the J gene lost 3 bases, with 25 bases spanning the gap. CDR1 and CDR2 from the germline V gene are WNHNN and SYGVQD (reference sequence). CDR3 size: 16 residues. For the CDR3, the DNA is TGCGCCGCTGAATACCCAGGCGGGAGCTTGTACTATGGCTACACCTTC. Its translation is CAAEYPGGSLYYGYTF.

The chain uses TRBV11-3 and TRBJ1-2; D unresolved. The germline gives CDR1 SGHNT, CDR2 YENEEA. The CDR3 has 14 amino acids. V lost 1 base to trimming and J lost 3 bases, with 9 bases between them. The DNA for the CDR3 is TGTGCCAGCAGCTTAGGAAACCAGGACTATGGCTACACCTTC. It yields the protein CASSLGNQDYGYTF.